A single sample is the source of the 30 T cell receptor beta chains below, sequenced in a study of T cells in Graves' hyperthyroidism and ophthalmopathy. RNA transcripts served as the template for amplifying TCR beta CDR3 regions. The HTBI set primed first-round TCR CDR3 RT-PCR. TCRdb redid the calling of the multiplex PCR reads with MiXCR, one entry per CDR3 protein. This table has roughly 720,000 distinct CDR3 sequences, 15% to 20% appearing once. Sequenced input: blood. The origin of the receptors is a man in his fifties with Graves' hyperthyroidism.

For the CDR3, the DNA is TGTGCTTCTGGAGGCGTAGGACAGTTCTCTAACTATGGCTACACCTTC. Amino acids: CASGGVGQFSNYGYTF. This chain links TRBV30 with TRBJ1-2; D perhaps matches TRBD1 (6 bases). CDR3 length equals 16 residues. Germline V gives CDR1 GTSNPN, CDR2 SVGIG (reference sequence).

This clonotype occurred many times. This chain uses TRBV12-3 or TRBV12-4 with TRBJ1-1; D may be TRBD1 (5 bases). The CDR3 covers 14 residues. Trimming cost V 7 bases and J 6 bases, with 18 bases left between them. DNA for the CDR3: TGTGCCAGCATCTCGGGAGGGTTGGGGCCTGAAGCTTTCTTT. Its translation: CASISGGLGPEAFF.

Points on this clonotype: This may stem from a read error, because a much larger clone lies one nucleotide away. This chain links TRBV12-3 or TRBV12-4 with TRBJ2-1; TRBD2 matches 10 bases. This CDR3 has 17 amino acids. The CDR3 protein is CVSSLAPTSGTYNEQFF. CDR3 sequence (DNA): TGTGTCAGCAGTTTAGCACCTACTAGCGGGACCTACAATGAGCAGTTCTTC.

The chain joins TRBV9 to TRBJ2-2; D uncertain. V lost 1 base, J lost 1 base, and 5 bases lay in between. Per the germline V gene, CDR1 is SGDLS and CDR2 is YYNGEE. The CDR3 totals 14 residues. DNA of the CDR3: TGTGCCAGCAGCGTATCACAGAACACCGGGGAGCTGTTTTTT. Protein product: CASSVSQNTGELFF. Based on the CDR3 plus reference TRBV9 and TRBJ2-2, the full variable domain is DSGVTQTPKHLITATGQRVTLRCSPRSGDLSVYWYQQSLDQGLQFLIQYYNGEERAKGNILERFSAQQFPDLHSELNLSSLELGDSALYFCASSVSQNTGELFFGEGSRLTVL.

This clonotype was counted many times. V and J are TRBV12-3 or TRBV12-4 and TRBJ1-1; 8 nucleotides agree with TRBD1. The CDR3 runs 11 residues. The trim removed 6 bases at V and 8 bases at J, leaving 2 bases unmatched. The CDR3 here is CASRRDREAFF. The CDR3 nucleotides are TGTGCCAGCAGGCGGGACAGGGAAGCTTTCTTT.

The V gene is TRBV27, the J gene TRBJ2-7; D is unresolved. Germline V CDR1 and CDR2: MNHEY, SMNVEV (reference sequence). The CDR3 has 13 residues. The CDR3 region is CVTRKIQTYEQYF. CDR3 bases: TGTGTCACCCGGAAGATACAGACCTACGAGCAGTACTTC.

The sample holds one count of this clonotype. With a much larger clone just one base away, this may be a read error. The CDR3 does not close with the conserved phenylalanine or tryptophan, likely indicating a read error. The chain couples TRBV20-1 to TRBJ2-7; 10 bases match TRBD1. Germline assignment: CDR1 DFQATT and CDR2 SNEGSKA (reference sequence). The CDR3 is made up of 13 amino acids. Trimming took 5 bases from V and 3 from J; bases not matched to a gene: 4. The CDR3 loop is CSAQGQGVYEQYL. DNA for the CDR3: TGCAGTGCTCAAGGACAGGGGGTCTACGAGCAGTACCTC.

The rearrangement joins TRBV19 to TRBJ2-7, with 9 bases matching TRBD2. V lost 5 bases to trimming and J lost 3 bases; unmatched junction nucleotides: 5. CDR3 size: 14 residues. Germline V gives CDR1 LNHDA, CDR2 SQIVND (reference sequence). In DNA, the CDR3 is TGTGCCAGTAGTTGGGGACTAGCCAGCTACGAGCAGTACTTC. It yields the protein CASSWGLASYEQYF.

This clonotype was seen repeatedly, ten times or more. This chain joins TRBV20-1 and TRBJ2-1; D is perhaps TRBD1 or TRBD2 (5 bases each). V was shortened by 2 bases and J by 5 bases, with 13 bases between the two germline ends. In germline, CDR1 is DFQATT, CDR2 SNEGSKA (reference sequence). The CDR3 loop spans 14 amino acids. Written as DNA, the CDR3 is TGCAGTGCTAGACCCGGGACCGGTAACAATGAGCAGTTCTTC. It codes for CSARPGTGNNEQFF.

The chain combines TRBV6-5 with TRBJ2-1, with D unresolved. Trimming took off 4 bases at V and 5 bases at J, with 9 bases between the two ends. CDR3 length: 13 amino acids. Germline values: CDR1 MNHEY, CDR2 SVGAGI. The CDR3 region is CASSWDLDNEQFF. The CDR3, as DNA: TGTGCCAGCAGTTGGGATCTCGACAATGAGCAGTTCTTC.

This clonotype appeared many times. V and J are TRBV11-2 and TRBJ2-3; 10 nucleotides match TRBD2. The germline V gene has CDR1 SGHAT and CDR2 FQNNGV. This CDR3 has 17 residues. With 0 bases clipped from V and 6 bases from J, the junction kept 9 bases outside the gene matches. CDR3 bases: TGTGCCAGCAGCTTAGAAGAGTGGTCTAGCGGGGGCGATACGCAGTATTTT. It translates to CASSLEEWSSGGDTQYF.

The V call is TRBV14, the J call TRBJ2-7; D not certain. Germline-derived CDR1 and CDR2 are SGHDN and FVKESK. V was clipped by 0 bases and J by 0 bases, with 15 bases between them. This CDR3 is 17 amino acids long. In DNA, the CDR3 is TGTGCCAGCAGCCAAGAAGTCGGAAAGGGCCCCTCCTACGAGCAGTACTTC. This encodes CASSQEVGKGPSYEQYF.

The V call is TRBV9, the J call TRBJ2-7, with 8 bases identical to TRBD2. V was pared by 7 bases and J by 7 bases, with 19 bases of the junction left unmatched. This CDR3 spans 16 amino acids. Germline loops: CDR1 SGDLS, CDR2 YYNGEE. The CDR3 DNA sequence: TGTGCCAGCGGGGGGAAGACGACGGGAGGGCCTTGGGAGCAGTACTTC. Translating it yields CASGGKTTGGPWEQYF. Combining the CDR3 with reference TRBV9 and TRBJ2-7 gives the whole variable domain DSGVTQTPKHLITATGQRVTLRCSPRSGDLSVYWYQQSLDQGLQFLIQYYNGEERAKGNILERFSAQQFPDLHSELNLSSLELGDSALYFCASGGKTTGGPWEQYFGPGTRLTVT.

In its sample, this clonotype was seen a few times. J is TRBJ2-4 and V is TRBV4-1; no definite D call. The germline V gene encodes CDR1 MGHRA and CDR2 YSYEKL. This CDR3 has 15 residues. V was pared by 1 base and J by 0 bases, with 7 bases between. CDR3: CASSQGPTAKNIQYF. The CDR3 bases are TGCGCCAGCAGCCAAGGACCCACAGCCAAAAACATTCAGTACTTC.

The sample holds many counts of this clonotype. The rearrangement joins TRBV2 to TRBJ2-1, with 9 positions matching TRBD2. This CDR3 comprises 15 residues. V lost 1 base and J lost 7; bases outside the gene matches: 5. Germline values: CDR1 SNHLY, CDR2 FYNNEI. The CDR3 here is CASSEVIAGDNEQFF. CDR3 in DNA: TGTGCCAGCAGTGAAGTGATAGCGGGAGATAATGAGCAGTTCTTC.

This clonotype was counted at least ten times. The chain recombines TRBV11-2 with TRBJ2-1; 7 nucleotides agree with TRBD2. V dropped 4 bases and J dropped 1; count of bases not matched to a gene: 10. The length of the CDR3 is 17 residues. Germline V CDR1 and CDR2: SGHAT, FQNNGV. The CDR3 is CASSSIYKRESYNEQFF. CDR3 coding DNA: TGTGCCAGCAGCTCGATATACAAGCGGGAATCCTACAATGAGCAGTTCTTC.

There are many counts of this clonotype. V is TRBV3-1 and J is TRBJ2-2; no firm D call. The CDR3 consists of 13 residues. V shed 4 bases and J shed 2 bases, with 5 bases lying between them. CDR1 and CDR2 from the germline V gene are LGHDT and YNNKEL (reference sequence). CDR3 loop: CASSRLNTGELFF. CDR3 sequence (DNA): TGTGCCAGCAGCCGGCTAAACACCGGGGAGCTGTTTTTT.

This clonotype has at least ten counts. The chain joins TRBV20-1 to TRBJ2-2; 7 bases line up with TRBD2. Germline V gene lookup returns CDR1 DFQATT and CDR2 SNEGSKA (reference sequence). The CDR3 is 12 residues long. The V gene end was trimmed by 7 bases and the J gene end by 1 base; junction bases not matched to a gene: 0. The DNA of the CDR3 is TGCAGTGTAGCGGGGAACACCGGGGAGCTGTTTTTT. Amino acids: CSVAGNTGELFF.

This clonotype was detected only a few times. The gene calls are TRBV29-1 and TRBJ2-5; tentative D call: TRBD1 (5 bases). The CDR3 consists of 13 residues. The V end lost 2 bases, the J end lost 4 bases, and 11 bases lay between the germline ends. Germline V gene lookup returns CDR1 SQVTM and CDR2 ANQGSEA. CDR3 sequence: CSVERHQGETQYF. The CDR3 DNA is TGCAGCGTTGAACGCCACCAGGGAGAGACCCAGTACTTC. The full variable domain, in which reference TRBV29-1 and TRBJ2-5 provide the parts outside the CDR3, is SAVISQKPSRDICQRGTSLTIQCQVDSQVTMMFWYRQQPGQSLTLIATANQGSEATYESGFVIDKFPISRPNLTFSTLTVSNMSPEDSSIYLCSVERHQGETQYFGPGTRLLVL.

This sequence joins TRBV6-5 and TRBJ2-1, with 7 bases matching TRBD2. With 0 bases clipped from V and 7 bases from J, the junction kept 6 bases outside the gene matches. This CDR3 is built from 15 residues. Germline V gene sequence: CDR1 MNHEY, CDR2 SVGAGI. The CDR3 DNA reads as TGTGCCAGCAGTTACTCAAGGCTAGCGGAGAATGAGCAGTTCTTC. Encoded protein: CASSYSRLAENEQFF.

To note about this clonotype: A much larger clone lies one base from this, so it may be a read error. Likely a read error: the CDR3 ends without its conserved phenylalanine or tryptophan. V gene TRBV5-1 combines with J gene TRBJ1-1; no clear D. Germline V gene lookup returns CDR1 SGHRS and CDR2 YFSETQ. The CDR3 is 15 amino acids. In nucleotides, the CDR3 is TGTGCCAGCAGCTTGGAACTCACCACAATCACTGAAGCTTTCGTT. It codes for CASSLELTTITEAFV.

V gene TRBV7-2 combines with J gene TRBJ2-1, with no clear D. With 2 bases removed from V and 6 bases from J, the gap between germline ends came to 14 bases. From germline, CDR1 is SGHTA and CDR2 FQGNSA. The CDR3 is 15 amino acids. In nucleotides, the CDR3 is TGTGCCAGCAGCTTATTAACCGGTCTAGTCAATGAGCAGTTCTTC. The encoded protein is CASSLLTGLVNEQFF.

This clonotype has ten or more counts. The chain uses TRBV3-1 and TRBJ1-2; D is ambiguous. This CDR3 has 12 amino acids. Deletions cut 1 base from V and 8 bases from J, with 8 bases between. Germline-derived CDR1 and CDR2 are LGHDT and YNNKEL (reference sequence). The CDR3 here is CASSQVDGGYTF. DNA for the CDR3: TGTGCCAGCAGCCAAGTGGACGGAGGCTACACCTTC.

This clonotype appeared many times. The CDR3 is CASSSPPGQGHGYTF. DNA of the CDR3: TGTGCCAGCAGTAGTCCTCCGGGACAGGGGCATGGCTACACCTTC. This chain connects TRBV28 to TRBJ1-2, with 10 bases identical to TRBD1. CDR1 is MDHEN, CDR2 SYDVKM, per germline. The trim removed 5 bases at V and 6 bases at J, leaving 9 bases unmatched. This CDR3 comprises 15 residues.

This clonotype was counted only a few times. The chain is built from TRBV29-1 and TRBJ1-3; maybe TRBD1 (5 bases). Germline CDR1 reads SQVTM; CDR2 reads ANQGSEA. The CDR3 has 18 amino acids. V lost 2 bases, J lost 7 bases, and 27 bases lay in between. The chain's CDR3 is CSVEPMGGTGERLNTIYF. The DNA of the CDR3 is TGCAGCGTTGAACCGATGGGGGGGACGGGGGAGAGGTTGAACACCATATATTTT.

As to this clonotype: Since no conserved phenylalanine or tryptophan closes the CDR3, a read error is the likely cause. The rearrangement joins TRBV20-1 to TRBJ2-1, with no clear D. Germline CDR1 reads DFQATT; CDR2 reads SNEGSKA (reference sequence). The CDR3 loop spans 11 amino acids. V was clipped by 0 bases and J by 6 bases, with 3 bases between them. CDR3 bases: TGCAGTGCTAGAGATCCCAATGAGCAGTTCATC. Its protein is CSARDPNEQFI.

The rearrangement joins TRBV7-9 to TRBJ2-7; D is possibly TRBD1 or TRBD2 (7 bases each). Germline assignment: CDR1 SEHNR and CDR2 FQNEAQ (reference sequence). CDR3 size: 15 residues. V shed 5 bases and J shed 6 bases, with 20 bases lying between them. CDR3 amino acids: CASSHRGWRGLEQYF. CDR3 bases: TGTGCCAGCAGCCACAGGGGATGGCGGGGGCTCGAGCAGTACTTC.

This clonotype was seen many times. This chain joins TRBV14 and TRBJ2-7, with D unresolved. This CDR3 contains 14 residues. Germline-derived CDR1 and CDR2 are SGHDN and FVKESK. V dropped 4 bases and J dropped 2 bases, with 12 bases sitting between them. The CDR3 DNA reads TGTGCCAGCAGCCGTCGACTGCCCCCCTACGAGCAGTACTTC. Amino acid sequence: CASSRRLPPYEQYF.

This chain connects TRBV28 to TRBJ2-7; possibly TRBD2 for D (5 bases). CDR3 length: 14 amino acids. V gave up 7 bases and J gave up 0 bases, with 13 bases separating them. CDR1 is MDHEN, CDR2 SYDVKM, per germline. DNA for the CDR3: TGTGCCAGCACGGCGGGTGCAGCCTCCTACGAGCAGTACTTC. As protein: CASTAGAASYEQYF.

In this sample, this clonotype turned up many times. The DNA for the CDR3 is TGCGCCAGCAGTTATAGCGGGAGAAGCACAGATACGCAGTATTTT. Amino acids: CASSYSGRSTDTQYF. The chain uses TRBV5-1 and TRBJ2-3; TRBD2 aligns across 9 bases. The junction had 4 bases not matched to a gene; V was cut back by 5 bases and J by 0 bases. Germline V gene data show CDR1 as SGHRS and CDR2 as YFSETQ. The CDR3 is made up of 15 amino acids.